This is a list of T cell receptor beta chains from one sample in a study of Graves' ophthalmopathy and Graves' hyperthyroidism. TCRdb recomputed calls from the multiplex PCR reads with MiXCR, one row per CDR3 protein. Of over 150,000 distinct CDR3 sequences detected, 30% to 45% appear once; the ten largest clones hold about 6%. The specimen was peripheral blood. These receptors all come from a woman aged 40-49 years with Graves' ophthalmopathy. The CDR3 runs from the conserved cysteine through the conserved F or W. The D gene is left open where the match is weak. The size field is filled for only some rows; it gives once, few, many or a size class.

D gene,clone size,J gene,V gene,CDR3 protein,CDR3 DNA
NA,many,TRBJ1-1,TRBV18,CASSPRQARNTEAFF,TGTGCCAGCTCACCACGGCAGGCCCGGAACACTGAAGCTTTCTTT
NA,many,TRBJ2-2,TRBV19,CASTPRRTGELFF,TGTGCCAGTACCCCACGAAGGACCGGGGAGCTGTTTTTT
TRBD2,NA,TRBJ2-7,TRBV6-1,CSAGVGGEQHF,TGTTCAGCGGGGGTCGGGGGAGAGCAGCACTTC
NA,many,TRBJ1-2,TRBV6-5,CASSYNRENYGYTF,TGTGCCAGCAGTTACAACAGGGAGAACTATGGCTACACCTTC
TRBD1,many,TRBJ1-5,TRBV6-2/TRBV6-3,CASRRTGGNQPQHF,TGTGCCAGCAGAAGGACAGGGGGCAATCAGCCCCAGCATTTT
NA,once,TRBJ2-7,TRBV15,CATSSAGGTYEQYF,TGTGCCACCAGCAGCGCAGGGGGGACCTACGAGCAGTACTTC
NA,many,TRBJ2-2,TRBV20-1,CSARDGGQINTGELFF,TGCAGTGCTAGAGACGGCGGACAGATTAACACCGGGGAGCTGTTTTTT
NA,many,TRBJ1-2,TRBV12-3/TRBV12-4,CATTGTKTGYTF,TGTGCCACCACCGGGACAAAGACGGGCTACACCTTC
NA,NA,TRBJ2-6,TRBV6-2/TRBV6-3,CASSGIPSSGANVLTF,TGTGCCAGCAGCGGTATTCCTAGCTCTGGGGCCAACGTCCTGACTTTC
NA,NA,TRBJ1-1,TRBV28,CASSLYPSGSPMNTEAFF,TGTGCCAGCAGTTTATACCCGTCGGGGAGCCCAATGAACACTGAAGCTTTCTTT
NA,NA,TRBJ1-1,TRBV28,CASMEVTTEAFF,TGTGCCAGCATGGAGGTCACCACTGAAGCTTTCTTT
TRBD1,many,TRBJ1-1,TRBV11-2,CASRTGGFAFF,TGTGCCAGCCGGACAGGGGGGTTTGCTTTCTTT
NA,NA,TRBJ1-6,TRBV6-5,CASSYALQSNNSPLHF,TGTGCCAGCAGTTACGCCCTACAAAGTAACAATTCACCCCTCCACTTT
NA,many,TRBJ1-1,TRBV4-2,CASSQAWTLNTEAFF,TGTGCCAGCAGCCAAGCTTGGACATTGAACACTGAAGCTTTCTTT
NA,many,TRBJ2-7,TRBV28,CASSVTGTQNYEQYF,TGTGCCAGCAGTGTGACCGGGACACAGAACTACGAGCAGTACTTC
NA,few,TRBJ2-5,TRBV7-3,CASSLAVAETQYF,TGTGCCAGCAGCTTAGCAGTCGCCGAGACCCAGTACTTC
NA,many,TRBJ1-5,TRBV20-1,CSARDRGGTGNQPQHF,TGCAGTGCTAGAGATCGAGGGGGGACGGGCAATCAGCCCCAGCATTTT
NA,many,TRBJ1-1,TRBV6-2/TRBV6-3,CASKGRGAEAFF,TGTGCCAGCAAAGGGCGCGGGGCTGAAGCTTTCTTT
TRBD2,many,TRBJ2-7,TRBV11-2,CASSPRATSGSISYEQYF,TGTGCCAGCAGCCCACGGGCGACTAGCGGCAGTATTTCTTACGAGCAGTACTTC
NA,NA,TRBJ2-5,TRBV20-1,CSARVAGRETQYF,TGCAGTGCTAGAGTTGCGGGAAGAGAGACCCAGTACTTC
TRBD1,NA,TRBJ1-5,TRBV19,CASSLLTGGGNQPQHF,TGTGCCAGTAGTCTCCTGACAGGGGGCGGGAATCAGCCCCAGCATTTT
NA,NA,TRBJ1-2,TRBV11-1,CASSFLPGGTDYGYTF,TGTGCCAGCAGCTTTTTGCCCGGAGGGACGGACTATGGCTACACCTTC
TRBD1,many,TRBJ1-2,TRBV5-1,CASSFDRVGYTF,TGCGCCAGCAGCTTCGACAGGGTTGGCTACACCTTC
TRBD1,NA,TRBJ2-7,TRBV11-2,CASSSLGTAGYYEQYF,TGTGCCAGCAGCTCTCTCGGGACAGCAGGGTACTACGAGCAGTACTTC
NA,NA,TRBJ2-7,TRBV6-1,CASSPGRGREQYF,TGTGCCAGCAGCCCCGGGCGGGGGCGAGAGCAGTACTTC
NA,few,TRBJ1-6,TRBV6-5,CASSYSPQHINSPLHF,TGTGCCAGCAGTTACTCGCCACAGCATATTAATTCACCCCTCCACTTT
NA,many,TRBJ2-2,TRBV28,CASSLLAGELFF,TGTGCCAGCAGTTTACTCGCCGGGGAGCTGTTTTTT
NA,many,TRBJ2-7,TRBV14,CASSPGLPPTYEQYF,TGTGCCAGCAGCCCGGGTCTGCCGCCAACCTACGAGCAGTACTTC
NA,many,TRBJ1-6,TRBV20-1,CSARAVGGWRSPLHF,TGCAGTGCTAGAGCTGTGGGGGGATGGCGCTCACCCCTCCACTTT
NA,NA,TRBJ1-1,TRBV12-3/TRBV12-4,CASSPGEVNTEAFF,TGTGCCAGCAGTCCCGGTGAGGTGAACACTGAAGCTTTCTTT
NA,few,TRBJ2-5,TRBV20-1,CSAELLRGLGETQYF,TGCAGTGCAGAACTTCTACGGGGCCTCGGGGAGACCCAGTACTTC
TRBD1,NA,TRBJ1-5,TRBV6-1,CASSEEFMRTGKQPQHF,TGTGCCAGCAGTGAAGAGTTTATGCGGACAGGAAAGCAGCCCCAGCATTTT
NA,many,TRBJ1-5,TRBV19,CASSDPHGSSSLQQPQHF,TGTGCCAGTAGTGATCCCCACGGGTCATCTTCTTTACAGCAGCCCCAGCATTTT
NA,NA,TRBJ1-6,TRBV6-1,CASRAGDNSPLHF,TGTGCCAGCAGAGCGGGAGACAATTCACCCCTCCACTTT